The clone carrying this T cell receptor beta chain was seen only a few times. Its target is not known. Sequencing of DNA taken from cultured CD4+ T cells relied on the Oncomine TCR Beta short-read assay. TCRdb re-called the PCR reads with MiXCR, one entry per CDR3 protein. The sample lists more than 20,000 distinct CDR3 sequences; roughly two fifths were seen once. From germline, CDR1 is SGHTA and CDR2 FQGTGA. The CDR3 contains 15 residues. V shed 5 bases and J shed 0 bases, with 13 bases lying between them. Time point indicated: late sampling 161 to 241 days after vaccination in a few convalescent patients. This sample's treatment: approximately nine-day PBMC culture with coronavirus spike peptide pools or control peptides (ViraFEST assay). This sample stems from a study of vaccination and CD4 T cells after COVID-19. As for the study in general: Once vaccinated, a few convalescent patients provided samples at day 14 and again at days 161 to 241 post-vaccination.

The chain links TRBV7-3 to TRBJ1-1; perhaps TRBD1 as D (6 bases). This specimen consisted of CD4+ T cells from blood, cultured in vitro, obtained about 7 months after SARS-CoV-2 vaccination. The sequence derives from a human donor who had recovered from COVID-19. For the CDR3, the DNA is TGTGCCAGCAGCGTTACAGGGTCTCTGAACACTGAAGCTTTCTTT. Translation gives CASSVTGSLNTEAFF.